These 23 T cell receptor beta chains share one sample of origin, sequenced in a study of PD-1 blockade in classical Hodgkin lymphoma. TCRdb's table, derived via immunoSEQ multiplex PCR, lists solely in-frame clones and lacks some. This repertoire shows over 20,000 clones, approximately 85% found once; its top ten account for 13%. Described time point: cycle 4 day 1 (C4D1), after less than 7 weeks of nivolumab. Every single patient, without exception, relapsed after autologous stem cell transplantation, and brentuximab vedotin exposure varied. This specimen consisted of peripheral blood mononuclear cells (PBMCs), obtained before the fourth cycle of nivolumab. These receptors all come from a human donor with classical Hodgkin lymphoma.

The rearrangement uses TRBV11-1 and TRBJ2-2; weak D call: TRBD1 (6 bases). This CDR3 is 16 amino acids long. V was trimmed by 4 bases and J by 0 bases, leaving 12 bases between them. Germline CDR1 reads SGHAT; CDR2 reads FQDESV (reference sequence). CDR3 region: CASSWVPGANTGELFF. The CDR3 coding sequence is TGTGCCAGCAGCTGGGTCCCAGGGGCGAACACCGGGGAGCTGTTTTTT.

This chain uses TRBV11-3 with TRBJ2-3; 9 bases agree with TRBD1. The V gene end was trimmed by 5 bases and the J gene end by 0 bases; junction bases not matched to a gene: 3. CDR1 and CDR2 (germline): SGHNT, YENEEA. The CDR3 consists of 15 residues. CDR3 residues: CASSVGQGSTDTQYF. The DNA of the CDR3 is TGTGCCAGCAGCGTGGGACAGGGAAGCACAGATACGCAGTATTTT.

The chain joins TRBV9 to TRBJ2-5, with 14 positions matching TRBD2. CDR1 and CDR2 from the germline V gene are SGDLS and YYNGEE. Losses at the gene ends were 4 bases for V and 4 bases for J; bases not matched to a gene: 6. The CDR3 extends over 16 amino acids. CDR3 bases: TGTGCCAGCAGCCCTTGGACTAGCGGGGGGAGAGAGACCCAGTACTTC. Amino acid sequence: CASSPWTSGGRETQYF.

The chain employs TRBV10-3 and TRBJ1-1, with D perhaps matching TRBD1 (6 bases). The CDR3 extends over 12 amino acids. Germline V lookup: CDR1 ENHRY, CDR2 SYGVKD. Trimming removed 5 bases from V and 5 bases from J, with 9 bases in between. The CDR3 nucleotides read TGTGCCATCAGTTGGCAGGGGACTGAAGCTTTCTTT. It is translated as CAISWQGTEAFF.

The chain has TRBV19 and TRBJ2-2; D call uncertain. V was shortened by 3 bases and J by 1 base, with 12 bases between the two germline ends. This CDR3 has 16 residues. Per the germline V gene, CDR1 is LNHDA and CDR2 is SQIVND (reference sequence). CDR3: CASSIGSIRNTGELFF. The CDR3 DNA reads TGTGCCAGTAGTATTGGAAGTATTAGGAACACCGGGGAGCTGTTTTTT.

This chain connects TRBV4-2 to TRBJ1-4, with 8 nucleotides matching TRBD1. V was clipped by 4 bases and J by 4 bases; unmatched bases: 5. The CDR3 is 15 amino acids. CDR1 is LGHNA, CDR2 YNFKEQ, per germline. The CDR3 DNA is TGTGCCAGCAGCCCGCCAGGGGGCGTTAATGAAAAACTGTTTTTT. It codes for CASSPPGGVNEKLFF.

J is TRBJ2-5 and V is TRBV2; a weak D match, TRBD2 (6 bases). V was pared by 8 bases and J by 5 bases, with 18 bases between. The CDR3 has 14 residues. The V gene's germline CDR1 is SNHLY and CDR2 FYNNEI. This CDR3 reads CASRGGLSSETQYF. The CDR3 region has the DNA TGTGCCAGCCGTGGAGGACTATCTAGCGAGACCCAGTACTTC. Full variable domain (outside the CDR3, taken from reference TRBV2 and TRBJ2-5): EPEVTQTPSHQVTQMGQEVILRCVPISNHLYFYWYRQILGQKVEFLVSFYNNEISEKSEIFDDQFSVERPDGSNFTLKIRSTKLEDSAMYFCASRGGLSSETQYFGPGTRLLVL.

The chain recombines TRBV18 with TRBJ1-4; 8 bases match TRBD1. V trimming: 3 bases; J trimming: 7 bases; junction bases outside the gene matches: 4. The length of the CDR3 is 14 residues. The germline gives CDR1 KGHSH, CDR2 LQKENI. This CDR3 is CASSPPGQVEKLFF. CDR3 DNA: TGTGCCAGCTCACCTCCGGGACAGGTTGAAAAACTGTTTTTT.

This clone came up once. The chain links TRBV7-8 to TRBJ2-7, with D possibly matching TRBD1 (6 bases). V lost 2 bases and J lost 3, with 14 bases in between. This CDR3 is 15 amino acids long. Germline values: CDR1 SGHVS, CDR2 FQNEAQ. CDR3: CASSLRTDSFYEQYF. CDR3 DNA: TGTGCCAGCAGCTTACGAACGGACAGCTTCTACGAGCAGTACTTC.

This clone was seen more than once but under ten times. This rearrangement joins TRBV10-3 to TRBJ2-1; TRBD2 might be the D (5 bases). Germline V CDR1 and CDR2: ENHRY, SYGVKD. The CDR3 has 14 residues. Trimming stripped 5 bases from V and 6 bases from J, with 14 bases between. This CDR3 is CAISLNSAGNEQFF. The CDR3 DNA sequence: TGTGCCATCAGTTTAAACAGTGCGGGCAATGAGCAGTTCTTC.

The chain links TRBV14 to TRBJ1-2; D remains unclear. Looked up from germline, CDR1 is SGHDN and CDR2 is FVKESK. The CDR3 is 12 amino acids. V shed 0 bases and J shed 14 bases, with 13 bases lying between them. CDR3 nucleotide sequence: TGTGCCAGCAGCCAAGATCATAGTAGAGAGACCTTC. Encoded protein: CASSQDHSRETF.

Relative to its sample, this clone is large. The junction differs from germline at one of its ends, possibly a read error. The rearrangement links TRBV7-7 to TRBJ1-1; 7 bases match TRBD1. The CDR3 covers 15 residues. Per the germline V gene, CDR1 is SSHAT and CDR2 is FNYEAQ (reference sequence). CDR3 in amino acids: CASSTDLRGGTEAFF. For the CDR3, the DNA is TGTGCTAGCAGCACCGACCTCAGGGGGGGCACTGAAGCTTTCTTT.

CDR3 residues: CASSPRQGSHNDSPLHF. CDR3 nucleotides: TGTGCCAGCAGCCCCCGGCAGGGGTCACATAATGATTCACCCCTCCACTTT. This sequence joins TRBV7-2 and TRBJ1-6; TRBD1 might be the D (6 bases). This CDR3 has 17 residues. Germline V gene sequence: CDR1 SGHTA, CDR2 FQGNSA. V was pared by 5 bases and J by 8 bases, with 22 bases between.

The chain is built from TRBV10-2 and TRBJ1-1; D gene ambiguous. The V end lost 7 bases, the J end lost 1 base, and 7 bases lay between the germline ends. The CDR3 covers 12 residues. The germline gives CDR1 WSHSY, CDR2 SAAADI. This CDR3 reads CASTEGNTEAFF. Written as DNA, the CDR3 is TGCGCCAGCACCGAGGGGAACACTGAAGCTTTCTTT.

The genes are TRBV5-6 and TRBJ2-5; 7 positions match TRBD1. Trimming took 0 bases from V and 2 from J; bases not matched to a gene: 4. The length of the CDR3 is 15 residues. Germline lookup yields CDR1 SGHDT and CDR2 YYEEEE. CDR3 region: CASSLGQGVQETQYF. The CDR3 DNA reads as TGTGCCAGCAGCTTGGGACAGGGAGTACAAGAGACCCAGTACTTC.

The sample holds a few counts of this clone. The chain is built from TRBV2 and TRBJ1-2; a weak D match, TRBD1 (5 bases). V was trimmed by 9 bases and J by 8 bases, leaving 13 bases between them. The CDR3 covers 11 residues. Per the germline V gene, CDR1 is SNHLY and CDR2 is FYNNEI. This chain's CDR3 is CASQGFDGYTF. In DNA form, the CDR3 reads TGTGCCAGTCAGGGATTTGACGGCTACACCTTC. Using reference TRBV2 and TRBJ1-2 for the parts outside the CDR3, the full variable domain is EPEVTQTPSHQVTQMGQEVILRCVPISNHLYFYWYRQILGQKVEFLVSFYNNEISEKSEIFDDQFSVERPDGSNFTLKIRSTKLEDSAMYFCASQGFDGYTFGSGTRLTVV.

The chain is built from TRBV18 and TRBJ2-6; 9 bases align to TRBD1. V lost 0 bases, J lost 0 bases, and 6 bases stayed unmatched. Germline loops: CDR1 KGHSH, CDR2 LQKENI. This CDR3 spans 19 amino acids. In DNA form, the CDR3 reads TGTGCCAGCTCACCACCAACCGGGACAGGGCCCTCTGGGGCCAACGTCCTGACTTTC. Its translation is CASSPPTGTGPSGANVLTF.

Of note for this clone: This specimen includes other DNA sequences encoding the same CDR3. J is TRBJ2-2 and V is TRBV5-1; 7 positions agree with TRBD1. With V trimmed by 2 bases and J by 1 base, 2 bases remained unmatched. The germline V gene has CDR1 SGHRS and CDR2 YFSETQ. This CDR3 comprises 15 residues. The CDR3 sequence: CASSFRTGNTGELFF. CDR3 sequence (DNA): TGCGCCAGCAGCTTTAGGACAGGGAACACCGGGGAGCTGTTTTTT.

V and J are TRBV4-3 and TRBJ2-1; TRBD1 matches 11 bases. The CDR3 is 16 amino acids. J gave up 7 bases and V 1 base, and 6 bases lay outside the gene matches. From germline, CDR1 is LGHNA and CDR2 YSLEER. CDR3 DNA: TGCGCCAGCAGCCAAGTCACCGGGACAGGGGGGAATGAGCAGTTCTTC. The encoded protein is CASSQVTGTGGNEQFF.

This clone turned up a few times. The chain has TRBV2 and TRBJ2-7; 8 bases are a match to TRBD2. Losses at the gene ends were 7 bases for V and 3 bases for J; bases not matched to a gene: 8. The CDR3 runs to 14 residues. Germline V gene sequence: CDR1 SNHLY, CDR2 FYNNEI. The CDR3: CASIPKRGSYEQYF. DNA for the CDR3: TGTGCCAGCATCCCGAAGCGGGGGAGCTACGAGCAGTACTTC.

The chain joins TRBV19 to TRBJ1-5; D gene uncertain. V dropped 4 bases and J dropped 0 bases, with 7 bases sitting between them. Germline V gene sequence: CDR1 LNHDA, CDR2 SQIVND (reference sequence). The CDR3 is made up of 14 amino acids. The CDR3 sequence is CASSTVHSNQPQHF. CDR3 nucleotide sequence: TGTGCCAGTAGTACAGTCCATAGCAATCAGCCCCAGCATTTT.

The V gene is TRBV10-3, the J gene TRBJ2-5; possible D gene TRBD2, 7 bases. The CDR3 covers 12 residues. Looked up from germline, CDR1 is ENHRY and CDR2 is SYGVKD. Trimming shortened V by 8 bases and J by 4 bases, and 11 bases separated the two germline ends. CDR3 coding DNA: TGTGCCATCGGGGAGGGGGTAGAGACCCAGTACTTC. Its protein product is CAIGEGVETQYF.

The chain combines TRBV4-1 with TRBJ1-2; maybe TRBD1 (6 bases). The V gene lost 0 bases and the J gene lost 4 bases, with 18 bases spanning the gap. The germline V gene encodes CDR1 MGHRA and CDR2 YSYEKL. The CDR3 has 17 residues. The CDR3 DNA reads TGCGCCAGCAGCCAAGATCTTCCCATGACAGGCTTCTATGGCTACACCTTC. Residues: CASSQDLPMTGFYGYTF.